This entry lists 18 T cell receptor beta chains sequenced from one sample in a study of blood T cells in healthy people across ages. Then a second PCR, running roughly 6 to 12 cycles, was carried out with a sample-barcoded 5' primer and a J-beta primer mix. TCRdb re-called the 5' RACE reads through MiXCR, storing one row per CDR3 protein. The data contain some 760,000 distinct CDR3 sequences, approximately 25% of them seen just once; the ten biggest clones take up around 9.2%. These data were likewise used in another study, on T cells of mothers and their children.

The material sequenced was blood. The receptors here all came from a boy between 5 and 17 years old in good health.

This clonotype occurred once. This may stem from a read error, because a much larger clone lies one nucleotide away. The gene calls are TRBV6-6 and TRBJ2-7; maybe TRBD1 (5 bases). Germline CDR1 reads MNHNY; CDR2 reads SVGAGI (reference sequence). Trimming took off 2 bases at V and 0 bases at J, with 8 bases between the two ends. The CDR3 is made up of 14 amino acids. The CDR3 bases are TGTGCCAGCAGTTACCCGGACAACTCCTACGAGCAGTACTTC. Its translation: CASSYPDNSYEQYF.

This chain connects TRBV5-1 to TRBJ1-6; D ambiguous. With 0 bases removed from V and 7 bases from J, the gap between germline ends came to 8 bases. The CDR3 spans 14 residues. Germline CDR1 SGHRS, CDR2 YFSETQ. The CDR3 region has the DNA TGCGCCAGCAGCTTGGAGGGCCTAAATTCACCCCTCCACTTT. Translated: CASSLEGLNSPLHF.

This clonotype was seen a handful of times. This chain links TRBV6-2 or TRBV6-3 with TRBJ2-5, with D possibly called TRBD1 or TRBD2 (5 bases each). Trimming removed 6 bases from V and 4 bases from J, with 12 bases in between. The CDR3 runs 13 residues. Germline CDR1 and CDR2: MNHEY and SVGEGT. CDR3 loop: CASSEWGIETQYF. CDR3 DNA sequence: TGTGCCAGCAGCGAATGGGGGATAGAGACCCAGTACTTC.

This clonotype has a handful of counts. The V gene is TRBV12-3 or TRBV12-4, the J gene TRBJ1-2, with D possibly being TRBD1 (5 bases). The CDR3 contains 13 residues. V lost 7 bases and J lost 9, with 18 bases in between. In DNA, the CDR3 is TGTGCCAGCACTCGGGGCCCGTCCTCTAGCTACACCTTC. Translation gives CASTRGPSSSYTF.

This clonotype was observed a few times. This chain uses TRBV11-2 with TRBJ2-5; 8 nucleotides agree with TRBD2. The J call may not be correct, given that the DNA end is closer to TRBJ2-1. Germline CDR1 is SGHAT and CDR2 is FQNNGV. This CDR3 comprises 16 residues. The CDR3: CASSLARGGFYNEQFF. For the CDR3, the DNA is TGTGCCAGCAGCTTGGCACGGGGGGGTTTTTACAATGAGCAGTTCTTC.

This clonotype was counted only a few times. Its ends do not fully match the called genes, so a read error is possible. The rearrangement joins TRBV11-2 to TRBJ2-1, with D perhaps TRBD2 (5 bases). CDR3 length equals 12 residues. Germline V CDR1 and CDR2: SGHAT, FQNNGV. CDR3 loop: CDSSPTKDEQFF. DNA of the CDR3: TGTGACAGCAGCCCGACTAAGGATGAGCAGTTCTTC.

The chain recombines TRBV28 with TRBJ2-7; 10 nucleotides match TRBD1. From germline, CDR1 is MDHEN and CDR2 SYDVKM. Germline trimming cut 5 bases from V and 9 bases from J; bases unmatched to any gene: 4. The CDR3 spans 12 residues. DNA for the CDR3: TGTGCCAGCAGTCCAAGGACAGGGGGGCAGTACTTC. Its translation: CASSPRTGGQYF.

CDR3 loop: CASSQEVGTLNSPLHF. In DNA, the CDR3 is TGCGCCAGCAGCCAAGAAGTTGGGACACTCAATTCACCCCTCCACTTT. J is TRBJ1-6 and V is TRBV4-1, with D maybe TRBD1 (6 bases). The ends were cut back, 0 bases at V and 7 bases at J, with 13 bases in the middle. Germline CDR1 and CDR2: MGHRA and YSYEKL. CDR3 length: 16 residues.

The sample holds a few counts of this clonotype. The gene calls are TRBV29-1 and TRBJ2-5; possible D gene TRBD1, 5 bases. The germline V gene has CDR1 SQVTM and CDR2 ANQGSEA. The CDR3 contains 14 residues. Trimming cost V 7 bases and J 3 bases, with 18 bases left between them. In DNA form, the CDR3 reads TGCAGCGGTGCATTGAGACAGTTAAAAGAGACCCAGTACTTC. This codes for CSGALRQLKETQYF.

Only a few counts were recorded for this clonotype. V is TRBV4-1 and J is TRBJ2-2; D gene unclear. The CDR3 totals 18 residues. V was pared by 4 bases and J by 0 bases, with 18 bases between. Germline CDR1 is MGHRA and CDR2 is YSYEKL. The CDR3 bases are TGCGCCAGCAGCCTAAGTCCCGAACTCGCTTCGAACACCGGGGAGCTGTTTTTT. Its translation: CASSLSPELASNTGELFF.

The V call is TRBV11-2, the J call TRBJ1-1; D is unclear. V lost 5 bases, J lost 6 bases, and 7 bases lay in between. This CDR3 comprises 11 residues. The germline gives CDR1 SGHAT, CDR2 FQNNGV. CDR3 in DNA: TGTGCCAGCAGCCTCCAGGCTGAAGCTTTCTTT. Translation gives CASSLQAEAFF.

This clonotype was seen more than once but under ten times. The chain links TRBV2 to TRBJ1-4; D is possibly TRBD1 (5 bases). The germline V gene has CDR1 SNHLY and CDR2 FYNNEI. There are 14 residues in the CDR3. V shed 1 base and J shed 8 bases, with 11 bases lying between them. The CDR3 DNA reads as TGTGCCAGCAGTGAAGAAGGGGAGACAGAAAAACTGTTTTTT. This translates into CASSEEGETEKLFF.

In this sample, this clonotype turned up once. The rearrangement joins TRBV29-1 to TRBJ2-5; TRBD1 is a possible D gene (6 bases). Per the germline V gene, CDR1 is SQVTM and CDR2 is ANQGSEA. There are 14 residues in the CDR3. Trimming took off 3 bases at V and 11 bases at J, with 22 bases between the two ends. The CDR3 DNA reads TGCAGCGTTGACAAAACAGGGATTTCAGGGGAGCAGTACTTC. Its translation: CSVDKTGISGEQYF.

The chain has TRBV7-3 and TRBJ2-3; D is undetermined. The length of the CDR3 is 17 residues. Germline V CDR1 and CDR2: SGHTA, FQGTGA. V lost 0 bases to trimming and J lost 4 bases, with 17 bases between them. The CDR3 nucleotides are TGTGCCAGCAGCTTAACTGCAGCGACCCCTGGGGCAGATACGCAGTATTTT. It specifies CASSLTAATPGADTQYF.

V is TRBV18 and J is TRBJ2-5; 7 nucleotides agree with TRBD2. Trimming at V came to 8 bases and at J to 7 bases, leaving 13 bases not matched to a gene. CDR1 is KGHSH and CDR2 is LQKENI in the germline V gene. The CDR3 extends over 14 amino acids. The CDR3 loop reads CASAIPAGPGTQYF. In DNA form, the CDR3 reads TGTGCCAGCGCTATACCAGCGGGACCCGGGACCCAGTACTTC.

This clonotype was counted a few times. The rearrangement uses TRBV5-1 and TRBJ2-1, with 8 bases aligning to TRBD1. Germline CDR1 is SGHRS and CDR2 is YFSETQ. The V and J ends lost 3 bases and 7 bases, in that order; junction bases with no gene match: 15. This CDR3 has 17 amino acids. The CDR3 region has the DNA TGCGCCAGCAGCTCACCCACGGACAGGGTGGGCAAAAATGAGCAGTTCTTC. Its translation: CASSSPTDRVGKNEQFF.

V and J are TRBV5-1 and TRBJ2-5; 8 bases line up with TRBD2. Germline CDR1 is SGHRS and CDR2 is YFSETQ. J lost 3 bases, V lost 4 bases, and 8 bases had no gene match. The CDR3 totals 15 residues. Written as DNA, the CDR3 is TGCGCCAGCAGCCCGCCGGGACTAGAAGAAGAGACCCAGTACTTC. Its translation is CASSPPGLEEETQYF.

The chain is built from TRBV28 and TRBJ2-7; 8 bases fit TRBD1. CDR1 is MDHEN, CDR2 SYDVKM, per germline. V trimming: 1 base; J trimming: 2 bases; junction bases outside the gene matches: 4. CDR3 length: 15 amino acids. The CDR3 DNA reads TGTGCCAGCAGTTTATCGTACAGGGGGGCCTACGAGCAGTACTTC. It codes for CASSLSYRGAYEQYF.